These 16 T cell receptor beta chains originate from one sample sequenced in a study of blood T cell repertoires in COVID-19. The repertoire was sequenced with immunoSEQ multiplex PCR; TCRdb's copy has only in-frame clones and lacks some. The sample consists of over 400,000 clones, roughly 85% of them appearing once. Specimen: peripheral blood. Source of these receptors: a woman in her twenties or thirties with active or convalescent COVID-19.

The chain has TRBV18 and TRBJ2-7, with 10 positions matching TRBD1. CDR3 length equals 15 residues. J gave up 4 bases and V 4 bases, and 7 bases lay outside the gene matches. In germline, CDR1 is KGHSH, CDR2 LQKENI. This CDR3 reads CASSRSGTGVYEQYF. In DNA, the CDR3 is TGTGCCAGCTCACGATCCGGGACAGGGGTGTACGAGCAGTACTTC. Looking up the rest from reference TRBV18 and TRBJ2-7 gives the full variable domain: NAGVMQNPRHLVRRRGQEARLRCSPMKGHSHVYWYRQLPEEGLKFMVYLQKENIIDESGMPKERFSAEFPKEGPSILRIQQVVRGDSAAYFCASSRSGTGVYEQYFGPGTRLTVT.

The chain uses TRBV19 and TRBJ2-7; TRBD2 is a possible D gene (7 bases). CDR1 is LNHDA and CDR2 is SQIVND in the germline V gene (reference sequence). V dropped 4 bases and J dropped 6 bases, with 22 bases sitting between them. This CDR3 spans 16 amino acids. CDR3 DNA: TGTGCCAGTAGTAACCCCGGGGGCCATAGGACTAGCGAGCAGTACTTC. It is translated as CASSNPGGHRTSEQYF.

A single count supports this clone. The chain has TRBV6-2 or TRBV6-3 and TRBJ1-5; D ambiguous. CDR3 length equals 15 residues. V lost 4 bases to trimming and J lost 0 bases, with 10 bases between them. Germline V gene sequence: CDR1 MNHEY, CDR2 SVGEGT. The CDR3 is CASSWSSNSNQPQHF. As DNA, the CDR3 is TGTGCCAGCAGTTGGTCGAGTAATAGCAATCAGCCCCAGCATTTT.

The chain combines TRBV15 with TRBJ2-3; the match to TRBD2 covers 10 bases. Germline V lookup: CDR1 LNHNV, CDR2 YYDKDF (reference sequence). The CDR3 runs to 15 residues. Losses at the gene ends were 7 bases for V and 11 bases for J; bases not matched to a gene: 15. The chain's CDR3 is CATTIAGGGSGVQYF. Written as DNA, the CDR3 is TGTGCCACCACTATAGCGGGAGGAGGGTCTGGGGTGCAGTATTTT.

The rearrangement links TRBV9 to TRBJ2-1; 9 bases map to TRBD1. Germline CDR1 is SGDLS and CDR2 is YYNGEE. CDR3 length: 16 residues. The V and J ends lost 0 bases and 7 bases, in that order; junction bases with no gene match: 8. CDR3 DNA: TGTGCCAGCAGCGTAGTATCGGGGACAGGGAGAAATGAGCAGTTCTTC. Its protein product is CASSVVSGTGRNEQFF.

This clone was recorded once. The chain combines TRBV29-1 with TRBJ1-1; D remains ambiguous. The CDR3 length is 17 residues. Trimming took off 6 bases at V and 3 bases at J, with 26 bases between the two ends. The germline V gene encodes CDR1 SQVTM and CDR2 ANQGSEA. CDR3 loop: CSVLLAQSGPLDTEAFF. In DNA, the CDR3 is TGCAGCGTCCTTTTAGCGCAATCCGGCCCTCTAGACACTGAAGCTTTCTTT.

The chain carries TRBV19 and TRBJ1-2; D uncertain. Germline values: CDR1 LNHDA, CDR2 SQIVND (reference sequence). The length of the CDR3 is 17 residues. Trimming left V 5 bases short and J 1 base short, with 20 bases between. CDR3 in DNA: TGTGCCAGTAGTGGGGAGGGAACAAGCCTTTTTAACTATGGCTACACCTTC. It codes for CASSGEGTSLFNYGYTF.

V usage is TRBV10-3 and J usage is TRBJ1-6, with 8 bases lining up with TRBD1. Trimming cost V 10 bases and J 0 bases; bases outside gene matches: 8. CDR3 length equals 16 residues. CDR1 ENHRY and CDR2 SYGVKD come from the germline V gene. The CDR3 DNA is TGTGCCACAAGACAGGGGCAGAGCTCCTATAATTCACCCCTCCACTTT. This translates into CATRQGQSSYNSPLHF.

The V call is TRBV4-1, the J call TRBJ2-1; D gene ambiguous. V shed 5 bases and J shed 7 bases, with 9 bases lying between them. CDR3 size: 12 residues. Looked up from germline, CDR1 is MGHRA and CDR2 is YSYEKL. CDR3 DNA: TGCGCCAGCAGCAGCCTGTCTAATGAGCAGTTCTTC. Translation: CASSSLSNEQFF.

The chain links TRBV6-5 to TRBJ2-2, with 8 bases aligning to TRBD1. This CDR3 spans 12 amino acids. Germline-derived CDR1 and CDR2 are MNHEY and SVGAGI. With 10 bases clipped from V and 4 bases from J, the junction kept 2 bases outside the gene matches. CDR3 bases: TGTGCCACCCAGGGGGCCACCGGGGAGCTGTTTTTT. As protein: CATQGATGELFF.

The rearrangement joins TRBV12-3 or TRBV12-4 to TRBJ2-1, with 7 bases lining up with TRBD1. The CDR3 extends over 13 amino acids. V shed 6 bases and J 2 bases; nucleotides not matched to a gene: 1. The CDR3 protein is CASSRGTYNEQFF. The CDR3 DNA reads TGTGCCAGCAGCAGGGGGACCTACAATGAGCAGTTCTTC.

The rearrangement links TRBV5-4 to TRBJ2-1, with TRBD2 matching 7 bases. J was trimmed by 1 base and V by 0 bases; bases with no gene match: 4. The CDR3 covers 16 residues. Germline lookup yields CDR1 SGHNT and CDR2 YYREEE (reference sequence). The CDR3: CASSLAGGGSYNEQFF. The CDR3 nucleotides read TGTGCCAGCAGCTTGGCCGGCGGGGGATCCTACAATGAGCAGTTCTTC.

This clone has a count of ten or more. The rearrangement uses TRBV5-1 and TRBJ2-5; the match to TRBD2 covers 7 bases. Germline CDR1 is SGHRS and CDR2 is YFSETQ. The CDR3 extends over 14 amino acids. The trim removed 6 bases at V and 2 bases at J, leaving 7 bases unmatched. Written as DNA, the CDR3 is TGCGCCAGCAACCGCGGGAGAGGACAAGAGACCCAGTACTTC. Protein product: CASNRGRGQETQYF.

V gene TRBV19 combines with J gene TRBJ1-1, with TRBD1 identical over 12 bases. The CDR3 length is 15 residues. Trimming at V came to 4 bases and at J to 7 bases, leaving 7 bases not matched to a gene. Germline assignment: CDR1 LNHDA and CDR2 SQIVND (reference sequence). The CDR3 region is CASSKTGQGANEAFF. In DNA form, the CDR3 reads TGTGCCAGTAGTAAGACGGGACAGGGGGCTAATGAAGCTTTCTTT.

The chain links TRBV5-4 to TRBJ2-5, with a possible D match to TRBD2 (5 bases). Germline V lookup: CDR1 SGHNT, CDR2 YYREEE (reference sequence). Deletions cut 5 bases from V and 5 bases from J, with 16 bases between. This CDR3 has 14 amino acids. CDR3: CASSPSGSEETQYF. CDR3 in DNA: TGTGCCAGCAGTCCGTCGGGGAGCGAGGAGACCCAGTACTTC. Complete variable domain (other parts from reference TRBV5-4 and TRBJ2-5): ETGVTQSPTHLIKTRGQQVTLRCSSQSGHNTVSWYQQALGQGPQFIFQYYREEENGRGNFPPRFSGLQFPNYSSELNVNALELDDSALYLCASSPSGSEETQYFGPGTRLLVL.

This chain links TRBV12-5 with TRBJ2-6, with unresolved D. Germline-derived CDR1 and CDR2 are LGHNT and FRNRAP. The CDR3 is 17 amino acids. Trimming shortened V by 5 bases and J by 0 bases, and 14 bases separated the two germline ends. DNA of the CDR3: TGTGCTAGTGGTCCCCAGGTAGGAAGCTCTGGGGCCAACGTCCTGACTTTC. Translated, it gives CASGPQVGSSGANVLTF.